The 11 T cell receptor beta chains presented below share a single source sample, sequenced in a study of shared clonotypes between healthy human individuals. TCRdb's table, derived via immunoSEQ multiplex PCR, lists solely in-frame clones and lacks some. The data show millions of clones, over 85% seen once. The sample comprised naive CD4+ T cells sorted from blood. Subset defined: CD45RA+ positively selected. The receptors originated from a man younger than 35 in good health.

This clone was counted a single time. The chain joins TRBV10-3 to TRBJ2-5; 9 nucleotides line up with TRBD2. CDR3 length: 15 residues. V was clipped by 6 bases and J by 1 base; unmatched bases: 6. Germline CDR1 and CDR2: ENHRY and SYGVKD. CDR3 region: CAIRGVAGAQETQYF. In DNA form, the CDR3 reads TGTGCCATCAGGGGGGTAGCGGGGGCCCAAGAGACCCAGTACTTC.

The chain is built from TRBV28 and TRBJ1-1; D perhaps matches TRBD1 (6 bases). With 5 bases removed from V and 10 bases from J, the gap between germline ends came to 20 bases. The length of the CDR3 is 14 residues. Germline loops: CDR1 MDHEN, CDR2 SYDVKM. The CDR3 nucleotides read TGTGCCAGCAGTCCCCTCGCAGGGGTCCTGGGAGCTTTCTTT. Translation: CASSPLAGVLGAFF.

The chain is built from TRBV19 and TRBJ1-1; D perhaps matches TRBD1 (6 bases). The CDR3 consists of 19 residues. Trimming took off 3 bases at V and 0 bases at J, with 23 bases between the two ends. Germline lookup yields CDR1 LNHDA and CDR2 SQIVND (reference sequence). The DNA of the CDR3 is TGTGCCAGTAGTATCCCCTCTGAAGACAGGCTCTACATGAACACTGAAGCTTTCTTT. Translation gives CASSIPSEDRLYMNTEAFF. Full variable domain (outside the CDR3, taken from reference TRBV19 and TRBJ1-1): DGGITQSPKYLFRKEGQNVTLSCEQNLNHDAMYWYRQDPGQGLRLIYYSQIVNDFQKGDIAEGYSVSREKKESFPLTVTSAQKNPTAFYLCASSIPSEDRLYMNTEAFFGQGTRLTVV.

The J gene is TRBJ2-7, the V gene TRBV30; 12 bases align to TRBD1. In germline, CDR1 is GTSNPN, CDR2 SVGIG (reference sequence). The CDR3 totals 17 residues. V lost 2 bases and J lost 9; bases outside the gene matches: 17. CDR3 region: CAWSRENRDRGPRTQYF. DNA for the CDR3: TGTGCCTGGAGTAGGGAAAACCGGGACAGGGGGCCCCGTACGCAGTACTTC.

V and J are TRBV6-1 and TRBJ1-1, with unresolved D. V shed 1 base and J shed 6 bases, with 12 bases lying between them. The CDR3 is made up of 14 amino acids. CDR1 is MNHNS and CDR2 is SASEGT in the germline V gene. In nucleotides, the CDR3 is TGTGCCAGCAGTGAAGTCGGTGCAAGCCCTGAAGCTTTCTTT. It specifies CASSEVGASPEAFF.

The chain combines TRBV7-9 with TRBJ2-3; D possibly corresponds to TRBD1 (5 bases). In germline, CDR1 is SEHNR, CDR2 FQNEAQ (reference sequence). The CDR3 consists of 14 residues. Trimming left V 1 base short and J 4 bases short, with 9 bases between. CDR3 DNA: TGTGCCAGCAGCTTAGTCAGGGATCCAGATACGCAGTATTTT. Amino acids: CASSLVRDPDTQYF.

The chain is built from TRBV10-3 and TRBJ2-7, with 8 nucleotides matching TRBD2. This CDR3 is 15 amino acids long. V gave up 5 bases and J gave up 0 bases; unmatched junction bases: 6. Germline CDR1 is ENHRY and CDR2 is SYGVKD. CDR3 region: CAISPVAGGSYEQYF. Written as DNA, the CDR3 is TGTGCCATCAGTCCGGTGGCGGGAGGCTCCTACGAGCAGTACTTC.

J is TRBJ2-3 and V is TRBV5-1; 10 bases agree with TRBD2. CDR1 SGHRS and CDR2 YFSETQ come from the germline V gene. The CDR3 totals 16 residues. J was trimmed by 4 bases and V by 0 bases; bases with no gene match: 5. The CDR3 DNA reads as TGCGCCAGCAGCTTGGATAGCGGGGGGCGCTCAGATACGCAGTATTTT. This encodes CASSLDSGGRSDTQYF.

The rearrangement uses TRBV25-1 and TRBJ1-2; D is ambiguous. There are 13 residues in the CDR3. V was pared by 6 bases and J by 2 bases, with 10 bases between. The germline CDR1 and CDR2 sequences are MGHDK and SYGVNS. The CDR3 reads CASRGWLNYGYTF. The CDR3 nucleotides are TGTGCCAGCAGGGGGTGGCTGAACTATGGCTACACCTTC.

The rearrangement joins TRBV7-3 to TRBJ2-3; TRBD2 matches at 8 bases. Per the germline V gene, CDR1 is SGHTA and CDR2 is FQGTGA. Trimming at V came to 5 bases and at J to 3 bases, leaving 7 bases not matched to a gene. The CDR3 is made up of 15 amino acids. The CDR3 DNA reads TGTGCCAGCAGCCCGGGACTAGGGGAGACAGATACGCAGTATTTT. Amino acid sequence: CASSPGLGETDTQYF.

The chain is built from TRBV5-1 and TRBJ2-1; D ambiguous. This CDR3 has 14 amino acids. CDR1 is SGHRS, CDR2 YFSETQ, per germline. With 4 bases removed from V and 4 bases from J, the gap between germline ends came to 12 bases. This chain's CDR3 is CASSTGPSYNEQFF. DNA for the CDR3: TGCGCCAGCAGCACCGGACCCTCATACAATGAGCAGTTCTTC.